This paragraph covers one T cell receptor (beta chain) sequence. It lacks a known antigen. No qualities accompany the bases; no much larger clone lies one base away. TCR beta repertoires were profiled from peripheral blood of 10 to 15 young patients with multiple sclerosis to demonstrate the VDJtools post-analysis software. The patients with multiple sclerosis were children and adolescents between roughly 6 and 17 years of age. The sample is drawn from a study of post-analysis software for immune sequencing data (dated by TCRdb to between 2014 and 2017). About the investigation overall: Relapsing-remitting, secondary progressive and progressive-relapsing multiple sclerosis were recorded as disease courses, and subtype annotation was lacking for some patients. The multiple sclerosis patient repertoires were compared with 11 previously published healthy control repertoires from donors aged about 6 to 26 years. A subset of samples was prepared in parallel using single-end sample barcoding, then pooled and co-amplified after Illumina adapter ligation. Summary of the overall study and its limitations: When samples were clustered directly using the F measure, samples prepared in the same batch co-clustered strongly, which prompted a batch-effect correction. About 5 TRBV segments, including TRBV5-6, TRBV5-1 and TRBV20-1, were significantly more frequent in patients than controls. The multiple sclerosis patient group was slightly younger than the control group. Multiple sclerosis patients had significantly lower normalized Chao1 diversity than controls, a result that suggests substantial peripheral T-cell clonal expansion.

The library was prepared using PCR. TCRdb records Illumina HiSeq 2500 as the sequencer. Unique molecular identifiers were incorporated into TCR beta cDNA libraries to reduce PCR and sequencing biases. Some 500,000 cDNA molecules were obtained for every 1 to 10 million input T cells, so each molecule roughly corresponded to one T cell. The same protocol used for the earlier healthy control dataset was applied to prepare and sequence the patient libraries. Within a given batch, samples were prepared together, multiplexed and sequenced on the same HiSeq lane. The source study handled its data this way. Raw barcoded reads were processed with MIGEC, discarding single-read molecular identifier groups before consensus assembly and CDR3 extraction. Clonotype tables were post-analysed with VDJtools, normalizing diversity by down-sampling all datasets to the smallest sample size. In repertoire overlap clustering, CDR3 amino acid sequences, but not nucleotide sequences, were matched to correct batch-related cross-sample contamination. TCRdb applied fastp at Q25 and MiXCR to the public reads, then kept only in-frame beta chains. Every entry covers one CDR3 protein and lists the most common genes and DNA from its rows. Here the V and J calls rest on TCRdb's processing, not on the authors' analysis. The sample table holds 350,000 to 500,000 distinct CDR3 sequences, of which 35% to 45% were seen once. The ten largest clones represent approximately 7.6% of the sample.

V has 6 bases trimmed and J has 5 bases trimmed; junction bases matching no gene number 8. CDR1 and CDR2, per the germline V gene, are SQVTM and ANQGSEA. The CDR3, cysteine through phenylalanine, is 13 amino acids long. Left in the record is the CDR3 DNA by itself, 39 bases read in frame from the first base. This receptor was identified in a girl aged 2 to 10 with multiple sclerosis. The rearrangement combines TRBV29-1 with TRBJ2-7, with TRBD2 matching 9 junction bases. The sample was blood. The sequence in DNA is TGCAGCGTGGGTAGCGGGAGCTTAAACGAGCAGTACTTC. Its protein is CSVGSGSLNEQYF.